This T cell receptor (beta chain) was retrieved from a study of T cells expressing NK-cell markers (dated by TCRdb to 2020 to 2022). Some background on the complete study: Three sorted T-cell subsets (CD3+CD56+NKG2C+, CD3+CD56+NKG2C- and CD3+CD56-NKG2C+) from several donors had their TCR beta-chain repertoires profiled. Of the eight sequenced donors, seven were found to be HCMV-seropositive and one was found to be HCMV-seronegative. The study sequenced eight donors, all healthy volunteers chosen at random: three men and five women. Libraries were sequenced as 2 x 150 bp reads on Illumina HiSeq 2000/2500, MiSeq or NextSeq. Broad study findings and their caveats: Those dominant clonotypes were again the most abundant among CD3+CD56-NKG2C+ cells in a few donors, at roughly 28.3-60.1%. In six donors, the dominant CD3+CD56+NKG2C+ clonotypes were among the top 10 CD8+ clonotypes and accounted for roughly 1.0-8% of CD8+ T cells. Whether the expanded NKG2C-expressing T cell clones were specific for HCMV antigens was left unclear.

With respect to this clonotype: No antigen is known for it.

To determine HCMV serostatus, a commercial ELISA kit was used to detect HCMV-specific IgG in serum. Ficoll density gradient centrifugation was used to isolate peripheral blood mononuclear cells from blood. The sequencing machine was an Illumina HiSeq 2000. TCR beta cDNA libraries were prepared using 5'RACE template switching, which introduced a universal primer site and unique molecular identifiers. cDNA synthesis was primed from the TCR beta constant segment, followed by two successive PCR amplification steps. The paper's data handling went like this. MIGEC was used to demultiplex reads and group the reads by UMI, and MiTCR was used to assemble and quantify clonotypes. To remove erroneous sequences, TCR cDNA sequences were retained only when supported by two or more reads. The tcR package was used for downstream repertoire analysis, with clonotypes matched between fractions based on CDR3 nucleotide sequence plus V segment. VDJmatch was used to annotate antigen specificity against VDJdb, with one amino acid substitution allowed in CDR3. Through TCRdb reprocessing, the reads give one entry per CDR3 protein sequence; DNA is omitted. Clone size and V and J calls follow TCRdb, not the original study. The sample's records list over 100,000 distinct CDR3 sequences. The ten largest clonotypes hold around 18% of the sample.

For CDR1 and CDR2, the germline V gene (reference sequence) lists SGHAT and FQDESV. Taken from cysteine to phenylalanine, the CDR3 has 15 residues. A DNA sequence was not provided. This TCR was sampled from a woman aged 18-70 years in good health. Sequenced: blood T cells: a sorted CD56 or NKG2C T cell subset, CD4+ or CD8+ T cells, or bulk PBMC T cells (not recorded which). This chain is built from TRBV11-1 and TRBJ2-5; TCRdb reports TRBD1, a call that lacks DNA to check it against. This receptor carries the CDR3 CASSRADRSGETQYF.